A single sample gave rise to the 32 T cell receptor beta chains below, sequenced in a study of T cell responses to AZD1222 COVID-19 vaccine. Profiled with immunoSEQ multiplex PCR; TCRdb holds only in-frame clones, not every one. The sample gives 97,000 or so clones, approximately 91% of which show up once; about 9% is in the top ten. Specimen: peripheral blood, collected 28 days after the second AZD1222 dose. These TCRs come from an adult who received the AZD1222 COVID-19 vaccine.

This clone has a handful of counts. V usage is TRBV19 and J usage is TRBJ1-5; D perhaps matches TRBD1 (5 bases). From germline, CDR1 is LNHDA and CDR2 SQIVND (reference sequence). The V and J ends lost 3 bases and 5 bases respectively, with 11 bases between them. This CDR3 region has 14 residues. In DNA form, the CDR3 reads TGTGCCAGTAGTATTAGGGGAGGGGATCAGCCCCAGCATTTT. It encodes CASSIRGGDQPQHF.

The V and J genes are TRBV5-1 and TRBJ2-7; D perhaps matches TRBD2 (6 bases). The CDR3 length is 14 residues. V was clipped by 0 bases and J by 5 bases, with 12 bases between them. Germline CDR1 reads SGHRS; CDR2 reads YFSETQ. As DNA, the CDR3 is TGCGCCAGCAGCTTGGGACTAGAGTCCCACGAGCAGTACTTC. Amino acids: CASSLGLESHEQYF.

The CDR3 loop is CASSPVWPTNSPLHF. DNA for the CDR3: TGTGCCAGCAGCCCCGTTTGGCCGACTAATTCACCCCTCCACTTT. The chain links TRBV12-1 to TRBJ1-6. TRBV12-1 is a recognized pseudogene. The CDR3 runs to 15 residues.

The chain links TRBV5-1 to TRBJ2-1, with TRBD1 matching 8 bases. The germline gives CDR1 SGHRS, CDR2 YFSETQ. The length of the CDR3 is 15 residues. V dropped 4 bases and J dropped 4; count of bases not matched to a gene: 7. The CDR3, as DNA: TGCGCCAGCAGCACCGGACAGGGTACATACAATGAGCAGTTCTTC. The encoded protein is CASSTGQGTYNEQFF.

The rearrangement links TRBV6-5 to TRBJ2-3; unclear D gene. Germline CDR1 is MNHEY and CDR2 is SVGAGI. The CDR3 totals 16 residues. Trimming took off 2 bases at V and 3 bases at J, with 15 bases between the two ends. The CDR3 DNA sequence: TGTGCCAGCAGTTACACCAGCGCCCCAATGACAGATACGCAGTATTTT. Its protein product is CASSYTSAPMTDTQYF.

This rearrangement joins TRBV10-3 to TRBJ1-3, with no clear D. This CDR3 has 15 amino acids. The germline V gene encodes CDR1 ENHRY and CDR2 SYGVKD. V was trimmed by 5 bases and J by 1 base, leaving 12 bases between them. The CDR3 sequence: CAISREPWSGNTIYF. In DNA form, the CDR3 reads TGTGCCATCAGTAGGGAACCCTGGTCTGGAAACACCATATATTTT.

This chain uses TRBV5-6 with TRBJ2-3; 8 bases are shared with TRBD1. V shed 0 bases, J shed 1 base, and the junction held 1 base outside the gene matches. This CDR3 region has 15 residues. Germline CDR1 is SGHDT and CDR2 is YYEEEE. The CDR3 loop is CASSLEQGGTDTQYF. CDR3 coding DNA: TGTGCCAGCAGCTTGGAACAGGGGGGCACAGATACGCAGTATTTT.

CDR3 nucleotides: TGCGCCAGCAGCTTGACCCCGGTGGAAAAACTGTTTTTT. It codes for CASSLTPVEKLFF. The V and J genes are TRBV5-1 and TRBJ1-4; D unresolved. The germline V gene encodes CDR1 SGHRS and CDR2 YFSETQ. The CDR3 length is 13 residues. V shed 1 base and J shed 8 bases, with 9 bases lying between them.

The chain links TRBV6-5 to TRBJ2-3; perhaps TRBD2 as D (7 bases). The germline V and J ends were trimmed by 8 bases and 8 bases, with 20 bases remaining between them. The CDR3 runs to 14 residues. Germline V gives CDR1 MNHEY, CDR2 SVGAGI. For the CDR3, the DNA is TGTGCCAGCGGGAGGGGGGGGGCGCAAGGTACGCAGTATTTT. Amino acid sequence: CASGRGGAQGTQYF.

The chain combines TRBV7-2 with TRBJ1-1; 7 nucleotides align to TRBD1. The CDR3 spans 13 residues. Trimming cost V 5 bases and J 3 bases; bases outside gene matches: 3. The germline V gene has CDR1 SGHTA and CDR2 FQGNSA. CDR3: CASSRDRDTEAFF. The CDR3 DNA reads TGTGCCAGCAGCCGCGACAGGGACACTGAAGCTTTCTTT.

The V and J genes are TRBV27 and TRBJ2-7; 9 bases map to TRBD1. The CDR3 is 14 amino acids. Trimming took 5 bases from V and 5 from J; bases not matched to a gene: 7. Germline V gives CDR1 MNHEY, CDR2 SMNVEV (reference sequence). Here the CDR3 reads CASSDGTGIHEQYF. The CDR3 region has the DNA TGTGCCAGCAGTGATGGGACAGGGATACACGAGCAGTACTTC.

The CDR3 protein is CASSLEGANINVDTEAFF. The CDR3 DNA is TGCGCCAGCAGCTTGGAGGGGGCTAATATCAACGTGGACACTGAAGCTTTCTTT. The chain has TRBV5-1 and TRBJ1-1; TRBD1 matches at 7 bases. The CDR3 runs to 18 residues. CDR1 and CDR2 from the germline V gene are SGHRS and YFSETQ. Losses at the gene ends were 0 bases for V and 3 bases for J; bases not matched to a gene: 14.

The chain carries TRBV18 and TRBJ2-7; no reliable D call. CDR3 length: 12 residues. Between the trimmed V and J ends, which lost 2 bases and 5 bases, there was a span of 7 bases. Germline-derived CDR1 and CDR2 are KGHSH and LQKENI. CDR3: CASSPALHEQYF. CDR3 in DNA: TGTGCCAGCTCACCAGCGCTCCACGAGCAGTACTTC.

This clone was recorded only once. CDR3 nucleotides: TGTGCCAGCAGCCTGAACCCGGGAGGGGGTGAAAAACTGTTTTTT. This translates into CASSLNPGGGEKLFF. The V call is TRBV5-8, the J call TRBJ1-4, with D maybe TRBD1 (6 bases). Germline CDR1 is SGHTS and CDR2 is YDEGEE. The CDR3 sequence is 15 residues long. The ends were cut back, 4 bases at V and 7 bases at J, with 17 bases in the middle.

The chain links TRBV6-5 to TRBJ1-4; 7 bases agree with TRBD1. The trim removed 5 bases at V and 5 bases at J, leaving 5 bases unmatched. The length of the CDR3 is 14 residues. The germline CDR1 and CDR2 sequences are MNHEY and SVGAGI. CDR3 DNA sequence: TGTGCCAGCAGTCCCTTCAGGGGGAATGAAAAACTGTTTTTT. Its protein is CASSPFRGNEKLFF.

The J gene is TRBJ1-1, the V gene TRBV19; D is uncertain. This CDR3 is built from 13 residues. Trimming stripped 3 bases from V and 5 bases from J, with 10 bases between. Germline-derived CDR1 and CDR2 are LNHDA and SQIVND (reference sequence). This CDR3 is CASSIFFWTEAFF. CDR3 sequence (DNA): TGTGCCAGTAGTATTTTTTTTTGGACTGAAGCTTTCTTT.

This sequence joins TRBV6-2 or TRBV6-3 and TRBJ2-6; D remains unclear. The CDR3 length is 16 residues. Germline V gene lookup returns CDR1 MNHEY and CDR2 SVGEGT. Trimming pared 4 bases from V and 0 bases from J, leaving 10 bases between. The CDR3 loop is CASSSRHSSGANVLTF. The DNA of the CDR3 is TGTGCCAGCAGTTCGCGACATTCCTCTGGGGCCAACGTCCTGACTTTC.

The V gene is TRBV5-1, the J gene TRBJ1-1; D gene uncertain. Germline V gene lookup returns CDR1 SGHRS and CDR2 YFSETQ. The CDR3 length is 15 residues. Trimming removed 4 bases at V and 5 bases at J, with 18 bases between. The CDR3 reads CASSVTQTAGTEAFF. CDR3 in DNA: TGCGCCAGCAGCGTAACTCAAACGGCGGGGACTGAAGCTTTCTTT.

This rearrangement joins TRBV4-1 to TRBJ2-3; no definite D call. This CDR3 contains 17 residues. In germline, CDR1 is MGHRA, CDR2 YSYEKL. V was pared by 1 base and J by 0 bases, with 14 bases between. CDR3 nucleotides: TGCGCCAGCAGCCAAGTTAGGGCTTATTCTAGCACAGATACGCAGTATTTT. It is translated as CASSQVRAYSSTDTQYF.

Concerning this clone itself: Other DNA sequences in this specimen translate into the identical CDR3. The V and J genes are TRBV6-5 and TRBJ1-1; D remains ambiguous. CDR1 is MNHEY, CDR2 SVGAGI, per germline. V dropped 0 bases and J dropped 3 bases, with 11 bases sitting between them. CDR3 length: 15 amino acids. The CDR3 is CASSYSRSGDTEAFF. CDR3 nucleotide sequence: TGTGCCAGCAGTTACTCAAGGTCTGGGGACACTGAAGCTTTCTTT.

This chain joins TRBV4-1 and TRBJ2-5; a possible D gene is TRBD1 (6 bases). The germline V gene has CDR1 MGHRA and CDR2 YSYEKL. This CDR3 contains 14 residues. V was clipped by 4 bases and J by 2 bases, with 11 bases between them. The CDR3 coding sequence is TGCGCCAGCAGCCTCGGACAGCAACAAGAGACCCAGTACTTC. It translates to CASSLGQQQETQYF.

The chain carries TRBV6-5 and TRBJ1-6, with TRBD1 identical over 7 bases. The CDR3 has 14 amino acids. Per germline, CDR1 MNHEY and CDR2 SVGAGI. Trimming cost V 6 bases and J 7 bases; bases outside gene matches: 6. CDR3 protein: CASSPRDSNSPLHF. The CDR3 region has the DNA TGTGCCAGCAGCCCCCGGGACAGCAATTCACCCCTCCACTTT.

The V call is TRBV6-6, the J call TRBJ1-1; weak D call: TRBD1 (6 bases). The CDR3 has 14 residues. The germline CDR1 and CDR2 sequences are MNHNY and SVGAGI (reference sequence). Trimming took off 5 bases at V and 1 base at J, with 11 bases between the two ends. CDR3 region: CASSHPDRNTEAFF. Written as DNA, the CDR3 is TGTGCCAGCAGTCACCCGGACAGGAACACTGAAGCTTTCTTT.

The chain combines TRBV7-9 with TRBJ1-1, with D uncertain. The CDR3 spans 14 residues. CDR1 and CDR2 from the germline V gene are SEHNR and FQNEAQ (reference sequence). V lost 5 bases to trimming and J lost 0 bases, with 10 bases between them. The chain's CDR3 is CASSPDAMNTEAFF. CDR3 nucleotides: TGTGCCAGCAGCCCAGACGCGATGAACACTGAAGCTTTCTTT. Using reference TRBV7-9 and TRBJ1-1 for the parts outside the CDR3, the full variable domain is DTGVSQNPRHKITKRGQNVTFRCDPISEHNRLYWYRQTLGQGPEFLTYFQNEAQLEKSRLLSDRFSAERPKGSFSTLEIQRTEQGDSAMYLCASSPDAMNTEAFFGQGTRLTVV.

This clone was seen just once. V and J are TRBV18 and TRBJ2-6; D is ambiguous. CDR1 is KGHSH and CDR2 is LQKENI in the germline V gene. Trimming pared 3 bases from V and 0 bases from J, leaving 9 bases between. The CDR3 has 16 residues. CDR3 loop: CASSPQQSSGANVLTF. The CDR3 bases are TGTGCCAGCTCACCCCAACAGAGCTCTGGGGCCAACGTCCTGACTTTC.

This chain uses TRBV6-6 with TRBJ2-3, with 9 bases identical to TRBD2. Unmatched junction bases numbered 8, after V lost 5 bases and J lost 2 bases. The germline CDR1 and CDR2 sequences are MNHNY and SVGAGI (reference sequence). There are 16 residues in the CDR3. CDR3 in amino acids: CASSPGLAGITDTQYF. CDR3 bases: TGTGCCAGCAGTCCGGGACTAGCCGGAATCACAGATACGCAGTATTTT.

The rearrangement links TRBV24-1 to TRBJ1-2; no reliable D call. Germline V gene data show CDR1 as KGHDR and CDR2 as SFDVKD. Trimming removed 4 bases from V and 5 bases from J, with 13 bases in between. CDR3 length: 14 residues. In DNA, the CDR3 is TGTGCCACCAGTGACGCTTTTCAGGCATATGGCTACACCTTC. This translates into CATSDAFQAYGYTF.

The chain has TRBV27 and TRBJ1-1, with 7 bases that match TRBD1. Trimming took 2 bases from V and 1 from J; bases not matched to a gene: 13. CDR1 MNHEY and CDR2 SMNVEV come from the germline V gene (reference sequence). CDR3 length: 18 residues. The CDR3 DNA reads TGTGCCAGCAGTTTAGTTGGGGGCCCCGGGACAGCGAACACTGAAGCTTTCTTT. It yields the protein CASSLVGGPGTANTEAFF.

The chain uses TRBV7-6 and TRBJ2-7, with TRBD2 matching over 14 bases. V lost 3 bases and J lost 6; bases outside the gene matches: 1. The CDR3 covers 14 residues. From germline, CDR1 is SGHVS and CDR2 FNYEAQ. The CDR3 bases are TGTGCCAGCAGCTTGGGGACTAGCGGGAGCGAGCAGTACTTC. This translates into CASSLGTSGSEQYF.

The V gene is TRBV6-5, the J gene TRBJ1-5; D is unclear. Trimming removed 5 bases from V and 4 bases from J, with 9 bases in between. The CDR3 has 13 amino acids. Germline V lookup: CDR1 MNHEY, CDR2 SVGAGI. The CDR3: CASSLAKNQPQHF. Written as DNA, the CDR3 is TGTGCCAGCAGTCTCGCAAAAAATCAGCCCCAGCATTTT.

The CDR3 reads CASSTSGKETQYF. The CDR3 coding sequence is TGTGCCAGCAGCACTAGCGGAAAAGAGACCCAGTACTTC. This chain connects TRBV5-4 to TRBJ2-5; TRBD2 aligns across 8 bases. With 4 bases clipped from V and 3 bases from J, the junction kept 2 bases outside the gene matches. Germline V gene sequence: CDR1 SGHNT, CDR2 YYREEE (reference sequence). The CDR3 is 13 residues long. Looking up the rest from reference TRBV5-4 and TRBJ2-5 gives the full variable domain: ETGVTQSPTHLIKTRGQQVTLRCSSQSGHNTVSWYQQALGQGPQFIFQYYREEENGRGNFPPRFSGLQFPNYSSELNVNALELDDSALYLCASSTSGKETQYFGPGTRLLVL.

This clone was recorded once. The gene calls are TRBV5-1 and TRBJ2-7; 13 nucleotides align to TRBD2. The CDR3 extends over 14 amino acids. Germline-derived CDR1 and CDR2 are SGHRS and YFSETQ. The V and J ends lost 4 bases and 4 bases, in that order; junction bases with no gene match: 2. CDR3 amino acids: CASSATSGRYEQYF. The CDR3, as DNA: TGCGCCAGCAGCGCGACTAGCGGGAGGTACGAGCAGTACTTC.